This is a list of T cell receptor beta chains from one sample in a study of cytomegalovirus exposure and HLA in healthy donors. Method: immunoSEQ multiplex PCR; TCRdb's copy keeps in-frame clones and lacks some. The table records about 120,000 clones, around 86% of them present only once. The source material was PBMCs. The receptors stem from a young man in good health and CMV-seronegative. Each CDR3 is given with its conserved first and last residue. D genes are given only for firm matches.

j_call v_call d_call cdr3_aa
TRBJ1-2 TRBV7-8 TRBD1 CASSSYRGGYGYTF
TRBJ2-1 TRBV25-1 TRBD1 CASSAAGGYQKNEQFF
TRBJ2-3 TRBV6-5 TRBD1 CASSYQGAGLGDTQYF
TRBJ1-6 TRBV7-7 NA CASSLGTGSPLHF
TRBJ2-1 TRBV10-2 NA CASIGRTRGNEQFF
TRBJ1-1 TRBV20-1 NA CSARAGDEAFF
TRBJ1-2 TRBV19 TRBD1 CASTPLGTGHGYTF
TRBJ2-5 TRBV7-8 NA CASSLSPWEQYF
TRBJ1-2 TRBV18 NA CASSPDSVGYGYTF
TRBJ2-5 TRBV6-5 TRBD2 CASSYGLAGPQETQYF
TRBJ2-2 TRBV4-3 TRBD2 CASSHQWRGGTGELFF
TRBJ1-1 TRBV4-3 NA CASSQLGRGVMNTEAFF
TRBJ2-7 TRBV27 NA CASSLRPKGGEQYF
TRBJ2-3 TRBV5-1 TRBD1 CASSSEGQGPDTQYF
TRBJ2-7 TRBV11-2 TRBD2 CASSPRLAETSYEQYF
TRBJ1-2 TRBV19 NA CASSTGEGDGYTF
TRBJ2-7 TRBV21-1 NA CASSKVEGETLDF
TRBJ1-2 TRBV6-5 TRBD1 CASSYSENRGNYGYTF
TRBJ2-6 TRBV7-2 TRBD2 CASSLAWGLALSGANVLTF
TRBJ1-4 TRBV28 NA CASTQWGLGSNEKLFF
TRBJ1-6 TRBV5-1 TRBD1 CASSSTGGAYNSPLHF
TRBJ1-1 TRBV30 NA CAWSEYNTEAFF
TRBJ2-7 TRBV6-5 NA CASSRGDFYEQYF
TRBJ2-7 TRBV28 TRBD2 CASNSMVGGRSYEQYF
TRBJ1-2 TRBV5-1 TRBD1 CASSLEGASGGSNYGYTF
NA TRBV27 NA CASSWGLPSSYEQYF
TRBJ1-6 TRBV10-2 TRBD1 CASGDRPNSPLHF
TRBJ2-7 TRBV29-1 NA CREPGRSYEQYF
TRBJ2-5 TRBV6-5 TRBD2 CASSLLRGERETQYF
TRBJ2-2 TRBV10-3 NA CAISDRVDTGELFF
TRBJ1-6 TRBV2 TRBD1 CASKDRGQGSPLHF
TRBJ2-3 TRBV7-2 TRBD1 CASSLRGPGQGSGTDTQYF
TRBJ2-5 TRBV5-4 TRBD1 CASSFPLQGVPETQYF
TRBJ1-5 TRBV6-1 NA CASSQGRVGNQPQHF
TRBJ1-1 TRBV4-1 NA CASSLGGGRYGEAFF
TRBJ2-4 TRBV5-4 NA CASSLGGQGGIQYF
TRBJ1-2 TRBV10-3 TRBD1 CATMDRGNSYGYTF
TRBJ1-2 TRBV5-1 NA CASSLSGEPGYTF